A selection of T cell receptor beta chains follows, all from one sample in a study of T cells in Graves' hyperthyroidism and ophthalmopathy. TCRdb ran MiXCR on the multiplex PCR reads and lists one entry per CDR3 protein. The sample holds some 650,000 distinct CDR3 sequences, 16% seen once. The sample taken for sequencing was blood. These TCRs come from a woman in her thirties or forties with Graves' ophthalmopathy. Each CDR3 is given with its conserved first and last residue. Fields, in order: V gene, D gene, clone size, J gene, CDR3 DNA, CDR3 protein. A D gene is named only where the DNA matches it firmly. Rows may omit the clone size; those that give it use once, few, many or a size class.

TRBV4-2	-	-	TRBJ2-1	TGTGCCAGCAGCCGGGTCCTGGCGCAGTCCTACAATGAGCAGTTCTTC	CASSRVLAQSYNEQFF
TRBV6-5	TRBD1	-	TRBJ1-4	TGTGCCAGCAGTTACACAGGGGGCGATGAAAAACTGTTTTTT	CASSYTGGDEKLFF
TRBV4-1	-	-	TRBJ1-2	TGCGCCAGCAGTCGCTTTGGGGCGCCGGACTATGGCTACACCTTC	CASSRFGAPDYGYTF
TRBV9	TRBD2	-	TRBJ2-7	TGTGCCAGCAGCGTAGTAAGCGGGAGTGCCGAGCAGTACTTC	CASSVVSGSAEQYF
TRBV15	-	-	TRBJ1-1	TGTGCCACCAGCAGAGAGCTAACACCCACTGAAGCTTTCTTT	CATSRELTPTEAFF
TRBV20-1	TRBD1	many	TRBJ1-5	TGCAGTGCTAGGCCCCAGGGGGGGACTCAGCCCCAGCATTTT	CSARPQGGTQPQHF
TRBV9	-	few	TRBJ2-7	TGTGCCAGCAGCGTAGCTACAGGCTCAGCCTACGAGCAGTACTTC	CASSVATGSAYEQYF
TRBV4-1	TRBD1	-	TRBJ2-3	TGCGCCAGTGCAGGGGACAGGGGGTACGCAGATACGCAGTATTTT	CASAGDRGYADTQYF
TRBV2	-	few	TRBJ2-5	TGTGCCAGCAGTGAAGACTTCCGGCGGACCCAGTACTTC	CASSEDFRRTQYF
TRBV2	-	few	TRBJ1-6	TGTGCCAGCAGTGGCAGGGTGGTCTCACCCCTCCACTTT	CASSGRVVSPLHF
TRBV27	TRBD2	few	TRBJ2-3	TGTGCCAGCAGTCAGCTAGCGGGAGGCAGCACAGATACGCAGTATTTT	CASSQLAGGSTDTQYF
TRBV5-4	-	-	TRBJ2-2	TGTGCCAGCAGCTTGGCGGAAGGACGGAGGGAGCTGTTTTTT	CASSLAEGRRELFF
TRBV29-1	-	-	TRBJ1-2	TGCAGCGTTGAAGACGGGACGGAGAACTATGGCCACACCTTC	CSVEDGTENYGHTF
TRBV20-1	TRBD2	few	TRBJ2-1	TGCAGTGCTTTGGGACTAGGCTACAATGAGCAGTTCTTC	CSALGLGYNEQFF
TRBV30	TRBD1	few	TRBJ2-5	TGTGCCTGGAATTCTGTGGGACAGGGGTTAGAGACCCAGTACTTC	CAWNSVGQGLETQYF
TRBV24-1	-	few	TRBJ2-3	TGTGCCACCAGTGATTGGGGACTTACAGATACGCAGTATTTT	CATSDWGLTDTQYF
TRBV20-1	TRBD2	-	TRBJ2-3	TGCAGTGCTCGGACTAGCGGGCCCGGGAGAACAGATACGCAGTATTTT	CSARTSGPGRTDTQYF
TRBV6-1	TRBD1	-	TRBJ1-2	TGTGCCAGCAGTGAAGGAGACAGGGGTCGGTATGGCTACACCTTC	CASSEGDRGRYGYTF
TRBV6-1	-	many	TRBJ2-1	TGTGCCAGCAGTCGACAGGTACGAAGTTCCTACAATGAGCAGTTCTTC	CASSRQVRSSYNEQFF
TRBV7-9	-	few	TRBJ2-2	TGTGCCAGCAGCTTAGAGGAAACCGGGGAGCTGTTTTTT	CASSLEETGELFF
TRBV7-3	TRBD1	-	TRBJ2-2	TGTGCCAGCAGCCTCCGACAGGGGGCTGCCGGGGAGCTGTTTTTT	CASSLRQGAAGELFF
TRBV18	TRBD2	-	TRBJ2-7	TGTGCCAGCTCCCCGGGACTAGAAAAAAGCGAGCAGTACTTC	CASSPGLEKSEQYF
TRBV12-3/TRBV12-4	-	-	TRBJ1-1	TGTGCCAGCAGTTTAAGGGGGTGGGGCACTGAAGCTTTCTTT	CASSLRGWGTEAFF
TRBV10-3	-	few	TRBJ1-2	TGTGCCATCAGTGAGTCCGGAGGCTACACCTTC	CAISESGGYTF
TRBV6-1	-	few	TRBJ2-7	TGTACCGGCCCAGGGGTTCACGAGCAGTACTTC	CTGPGVHEQYF
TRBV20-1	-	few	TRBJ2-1	TGCAGTGCTGAATACAATGAGCAGTTCTTC	CSAEYNEQFF
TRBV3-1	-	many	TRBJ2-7	TGTGCCAGCAGTTCAGGACACCGGGGTAGCACCTACGAGCAGTACTTC	CASSSGHRGSTYEQYF
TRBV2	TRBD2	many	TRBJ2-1	TGTGCCAGCAGTGATGAGCGGGGGGGCCTCAATGAGCAGTTCTTC	CASSDERGGLNEQFF
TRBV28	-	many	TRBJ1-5	TGTGCCAGCAGTTTGGGTCTCGGGACAAGCAATCAGCCCCAGCATTTT	CASSLGLGTSNQPQHF
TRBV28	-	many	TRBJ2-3	TGTGCCTCTACCCCTCTTACTCCTTACACAGATACGCAGTATTTT	CASTPLTPYTDTQYF
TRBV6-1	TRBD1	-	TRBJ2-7	TGTGCCAGCAGCCCGGGACAGGGAAAAATCTACGAGCAGTACTTC	CASSPGQGKIYEQYF
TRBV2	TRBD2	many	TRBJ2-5	TGTGCCAGCAGTCTATGGACTAGTCCCGAGACCCAGTACTTC	CASSLWTSPETQYF
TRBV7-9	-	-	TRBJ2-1	TGTGCCAGCAGCTTAGGAGGGAGTGGGGACAATGAGCAGTTCTTC	CASSLGGSGDNEQFF
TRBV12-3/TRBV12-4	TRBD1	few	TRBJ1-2	TGTGCCAGCAGTTCACAGGGGGCGCGTTATGGCTACACCTTC	CASSSQGARYGYTF
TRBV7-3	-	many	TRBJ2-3	TGTGCCAGCAGCTTTCAAGTCACAGATACGCAGTATTTT	CASSFQVTDTQYF
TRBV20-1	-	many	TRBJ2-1	TGCAGTGCTCGACCCCCCCGGACATACAATGAGCAGTTCTTC	CSARPPRTYNEQFF
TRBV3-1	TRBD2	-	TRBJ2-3	TGTGCCAGCAGCCACGGAAGCGGGGGGCCGGGAGATACGCAGTATTTT	CASSHGSGGPGDTQYF
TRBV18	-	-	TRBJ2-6	TGTGCCAGCTCACGCAGGGCCCCGCTCTCTGGGGCCAACGTCCTGACTTTC	CASSRRAPLSGANVLTF
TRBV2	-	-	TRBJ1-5	TGTGCCAGCAGCCAGACGGATAGCAATCAGCCCCAGCATTTT	CASSQTDSNQPQHF
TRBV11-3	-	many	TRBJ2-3	TGTGCCAGCAGCCCAGCTAGCACAGATACGCAGTATTTT	CASSPASTDTQYF
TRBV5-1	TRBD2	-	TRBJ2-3	TGCGCCAGCAGCTATAGCGGGAGGATGGGGACAGATACGCAGTATTTT	CASSYSGRMGTDTQYF
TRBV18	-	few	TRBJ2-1	TGTGCCAGCTCACCAGCCCGAAGCTCCTACAATGGGCAGTTCTTC	CASSPARSSYNGQFF
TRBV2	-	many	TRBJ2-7	TGTGCCAGCAAACCCCGGGACACTTCCTACGAGCAGTACTTC	CASKPRDTSYEQYF
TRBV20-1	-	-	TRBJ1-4	TGCAGTGCTGGCGCTACCATGGGAGAAAAACTGTTTTTT	CSAGATMGEKLFF
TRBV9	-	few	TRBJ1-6	TGTGCCAGCAGCGCACAGGTTTCTAATTCACCCCTCCACTTT	CASSAQVSNSPLHF
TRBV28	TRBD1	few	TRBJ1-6	TGTGCCAGCAGTTCTTTCGCGGGACAGGGATTTTTCAATTCACCCCTCCACTTT	CASSSFAGQGFFNSPLHF
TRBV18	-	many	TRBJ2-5	TGTGCCAGCTCACCAGGGGAGATTGAGACCCAGTACTTC	CASSPGEIETQYF
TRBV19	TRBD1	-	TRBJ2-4	TGTGCCAGTAGTATGCAACCGGGACAGGGGAACATTCAGTACTTC	CASSMQPGQGNIQYF
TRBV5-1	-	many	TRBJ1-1	TGCGCCAGCGGACTGTGGGGGATGAACACTGAAGCTTTCTTT	CASGLWGMNTEAFF
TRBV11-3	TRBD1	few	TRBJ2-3	TGTGCCAGCAGTCCCTCCGCAAGGGACAGGCAGTATTTT	CASSPSARDRQYF
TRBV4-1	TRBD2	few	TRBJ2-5	TGCGCCAGCAGCCAAGCTTTGCAAGCGGGAGTCGGAGAGACCCAGTACTTC	CASSQALQAGVGETQYF
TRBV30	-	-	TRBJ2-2	TGTGCCTGGAGTGCGGGGAGTATCGCCGGGGAGCTGTTTTTT	CAWSAGSIAGELFF
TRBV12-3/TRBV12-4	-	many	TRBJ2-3	TGTGCCAGCAGTCGATTTTCCCAGAAGAGCACAGATACGCAGTATTTT	CASSRFSQKSTDTQYF
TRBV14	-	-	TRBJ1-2	TGTGCCAGCAGCCATTCAGGGGCCTATCTCTATGGCTACACCTTC	CASSHSGAYLYGYTF
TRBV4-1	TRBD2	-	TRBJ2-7	TGCGCCAGCAGCCAACAACTAGCGGGAGGCTCCTACGAGCAGTACTTC	CASSQQLAGGSYEQYF